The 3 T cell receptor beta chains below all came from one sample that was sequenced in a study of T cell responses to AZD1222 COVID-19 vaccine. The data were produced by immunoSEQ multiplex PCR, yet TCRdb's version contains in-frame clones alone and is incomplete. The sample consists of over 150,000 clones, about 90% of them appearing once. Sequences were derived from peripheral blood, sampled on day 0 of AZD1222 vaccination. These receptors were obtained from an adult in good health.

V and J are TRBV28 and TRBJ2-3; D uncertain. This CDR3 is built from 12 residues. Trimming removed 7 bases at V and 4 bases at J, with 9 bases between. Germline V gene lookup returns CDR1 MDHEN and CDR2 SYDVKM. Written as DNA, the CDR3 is TGTGCCAGCACAATTAGGGCAGATACGCAGTATTTT. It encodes CASTIRADTQYF.

CDR3 in DNA: TGTGCCCCCAAATTTGTACAGGGGGTAAGCTCACCCCTCCACTTT. This sequence encodes CAPKFVQGVSSPLHF. J is TRBJ1-6 and V is TRBV5-3; 8 positions agree with TRBD1. TRBV5-3 is designated an ORF whose function remains uncertain. This CDR3 is built from 15 residues. V lost 10 bases and J lost 10; bases outside the gene matches: 16.

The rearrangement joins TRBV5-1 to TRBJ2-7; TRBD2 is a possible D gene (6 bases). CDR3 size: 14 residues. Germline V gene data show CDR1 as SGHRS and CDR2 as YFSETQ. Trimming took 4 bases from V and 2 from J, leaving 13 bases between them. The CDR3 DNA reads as TGCGCCAGCAGCCCGGTAACGGGAGCCTACGAGCAGTACTTC. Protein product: CASSPVTGAYEQYF.